These 2 T cell receptor beta chains share one sample of origin, sequenced in a study of blood T cell repertoires in COVID-19. Sequenced by immunoSEQ multiplex PCR; TCRdb stores in-frame clones only, minus some. The table has hundreds of thousands of clones, about nine tenths seen once. The sequencing input was PBMCs or T cells enriched from blood (not recorded which). The receptors were sampled from a man aged 50 or older who had been exposed to COVID-19.

The rearrangement joins TRBV7-6 to TRBJ2-1, with D tentatively TRBD1 (7 bases). V was clipped by 3 bases and J by 5 bases, with 14 bases between them. The CDR3 extends over 15 amino acids. Germline CDR1 reads SGHVS; CDR2 reads FNYEAQ. CDR3 DNA: TGTGCCAGCAGCTTGAGGTCAGGGGGGCACAATGAGCAGTTCTTC. Translating gives CASSLRSGGHNEQFF.

Here the CDR3 reads CASSLRGQLLNEGYTF. In DNA form, the CDR3 reads TGTGCCAGCAGCTTAAGGGGACAGCTACTAAATGAGGGCTACACCTTC. This chain joins TRBV7-9 and TRBJ1-2, with 7 bases that match TRBD1. The CDR3 extends over 16 amino acids. V gave up 2 bases and J gave up 8 bases; unmatched junction bases: 14. The germline gives CDR1 SEHNR, CDR2 FQNEAQ (reference sequence).